This note documents a single TCR beta chain sequence. Each CDR3 protein gets one entry after TCRdb re-called the RT-PCR reads with MiXCR. The data hold 650,000 to 800,000 distinct CDR3 sequences, with 14% observed a single time. The CDR3 consists of 11 residues. Germline V lookup: CDR1 MNHEY, CDR2 SVGEGT. Trimming removed 5 bases from V and 9 bases from J, with 11 bases in between. Sequenced: memory CD4+ T cells from blood. The gene calls are TRBV6-2 or TRBV6-3 and TRBJ2-7; D unclear. The receptor comes from a female donor in good health, serving as a healthy control. CDR3 protein: CASSNVRGQYF. As DNA, the CDR3 is TGTGCCAGCAGTAACGTACGAGGGCAGTACTTC.